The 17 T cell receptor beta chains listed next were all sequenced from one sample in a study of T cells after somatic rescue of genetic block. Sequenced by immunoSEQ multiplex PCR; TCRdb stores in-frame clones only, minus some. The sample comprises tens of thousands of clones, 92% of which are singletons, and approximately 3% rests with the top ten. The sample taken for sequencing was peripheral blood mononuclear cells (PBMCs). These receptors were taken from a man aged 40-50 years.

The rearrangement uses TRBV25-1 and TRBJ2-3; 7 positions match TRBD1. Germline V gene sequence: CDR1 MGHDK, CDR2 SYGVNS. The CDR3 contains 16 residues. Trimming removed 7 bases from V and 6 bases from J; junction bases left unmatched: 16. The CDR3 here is CASTPPGGRGLDTQYF. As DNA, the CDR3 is TGTGCCAGCACCCCCCCCGGAGGTAGGGGGCTGGATACGCAGTATTTT.

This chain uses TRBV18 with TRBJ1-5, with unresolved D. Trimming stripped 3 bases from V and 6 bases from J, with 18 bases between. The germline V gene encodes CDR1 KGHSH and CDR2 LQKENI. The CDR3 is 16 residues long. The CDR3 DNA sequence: TGTGCCAGCTCACCTCCCGGGCCCTTGGGTCGTCAGCCCCAGCATTTT. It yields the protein CASSPPGPLGRQPQHF.

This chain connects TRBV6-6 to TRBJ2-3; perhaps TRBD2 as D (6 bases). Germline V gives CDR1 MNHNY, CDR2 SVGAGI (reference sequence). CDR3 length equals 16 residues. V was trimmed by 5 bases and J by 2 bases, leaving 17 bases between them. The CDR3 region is CASSTGTEVLTDTQYF. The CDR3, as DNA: TGTGCCAGCAGTACCGGGACTGAAGTCCTCACAGATACGCAGTATTTT.

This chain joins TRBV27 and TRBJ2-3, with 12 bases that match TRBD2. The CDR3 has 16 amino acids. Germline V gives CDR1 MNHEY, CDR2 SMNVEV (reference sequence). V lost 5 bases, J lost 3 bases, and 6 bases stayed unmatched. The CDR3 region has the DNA TGTGCCAGCAGTCCTGGACTAGCGGGATGGACAGATACGCAGTATTTT. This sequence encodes CASSPGLAGWTDTQYF.

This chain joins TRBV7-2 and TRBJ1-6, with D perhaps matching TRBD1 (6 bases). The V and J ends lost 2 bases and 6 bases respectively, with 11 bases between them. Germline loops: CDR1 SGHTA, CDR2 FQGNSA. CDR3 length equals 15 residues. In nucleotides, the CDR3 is TGTGCCAGCAGCTTACAGGGGACCTCTAATTCACCCCTCCACTTT. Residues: CASSLQGTSNSPLHF.

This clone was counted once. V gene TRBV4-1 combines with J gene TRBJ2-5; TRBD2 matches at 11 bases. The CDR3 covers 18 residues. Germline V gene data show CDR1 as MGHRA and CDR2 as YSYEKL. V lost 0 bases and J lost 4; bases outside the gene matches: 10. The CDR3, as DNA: TGCGCCAGCAGCCAAGATGCAGAAACTAGCGGGAGAGGAGAGACCCAGTACTTC. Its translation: CASSQDAETSGRGETQYF.

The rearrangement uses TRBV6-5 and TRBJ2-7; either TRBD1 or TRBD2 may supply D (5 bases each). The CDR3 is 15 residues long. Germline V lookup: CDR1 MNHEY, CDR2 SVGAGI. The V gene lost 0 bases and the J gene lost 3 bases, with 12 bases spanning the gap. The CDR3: CASSYSPGRVYEQYF. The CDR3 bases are TGTGCCAGCAGTTACTCTCCGGGACGGGTCTACGAGCAGTACTTC.

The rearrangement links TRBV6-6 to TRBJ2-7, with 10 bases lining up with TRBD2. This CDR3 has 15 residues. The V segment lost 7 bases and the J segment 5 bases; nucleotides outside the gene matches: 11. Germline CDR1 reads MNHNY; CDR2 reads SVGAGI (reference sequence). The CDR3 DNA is TGTGCCAGCACCGACAGGTCCAGCGGGAGGGACGAGCAGTACTTC. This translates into CASTDRSSGRDEQYF.

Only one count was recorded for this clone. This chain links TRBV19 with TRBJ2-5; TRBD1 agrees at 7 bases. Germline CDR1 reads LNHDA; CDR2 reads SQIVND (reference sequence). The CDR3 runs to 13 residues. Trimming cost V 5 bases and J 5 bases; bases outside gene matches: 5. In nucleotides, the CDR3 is TGTGCCAGTAGTGACAGGGTGGGGGAGACCCAGTACTTC. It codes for CASSDRVGETQYF.

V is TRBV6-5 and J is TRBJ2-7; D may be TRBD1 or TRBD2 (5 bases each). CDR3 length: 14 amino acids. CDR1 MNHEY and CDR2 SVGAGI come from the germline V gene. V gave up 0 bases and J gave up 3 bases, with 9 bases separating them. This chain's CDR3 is CASSYSGRGYEQYF. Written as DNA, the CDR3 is TGTGCCAGCAGTTACTCGGGACGCGGCTACGAGCAGTACTTC.

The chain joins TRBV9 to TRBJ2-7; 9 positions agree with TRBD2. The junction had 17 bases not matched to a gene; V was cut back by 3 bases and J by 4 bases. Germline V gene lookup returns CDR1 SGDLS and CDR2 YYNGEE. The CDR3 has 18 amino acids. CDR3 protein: CASSGGPKAGGNLYEQYF. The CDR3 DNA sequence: TGTGCCAGCAGCGGAGGCCCGAAAGCGGGGGGCAACCTTTACGAGCAGTACTTC.

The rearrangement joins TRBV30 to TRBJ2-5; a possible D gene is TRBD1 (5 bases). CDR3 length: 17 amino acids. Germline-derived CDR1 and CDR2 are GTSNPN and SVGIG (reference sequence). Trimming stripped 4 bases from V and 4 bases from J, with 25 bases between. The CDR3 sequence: CAWMPGYRSPSAETQYF. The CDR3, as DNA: TGTGCCTGGATGCCCGGTTACAGGTCACCCTCGGCAGAGACCCAGTACTTC. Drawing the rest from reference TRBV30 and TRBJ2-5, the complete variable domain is SQTIHQWPATLVQPVGSPLSLECTVEGTSNPNLYWYRQAAGRGLQLLFYSVGIGQISSEVPQNLSASRPQDRQFILSSKKLLLSDSGFYLCAWMPGYRSPSAETQYFGPGTRLLVL.

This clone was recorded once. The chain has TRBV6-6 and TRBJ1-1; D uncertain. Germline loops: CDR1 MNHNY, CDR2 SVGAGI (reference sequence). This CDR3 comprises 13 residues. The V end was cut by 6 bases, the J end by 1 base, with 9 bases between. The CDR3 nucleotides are TGTGCCAGCAGCCGAGACAAGAACACTGAAGCTTTCTTT. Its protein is CASSRDKNTEAFF.

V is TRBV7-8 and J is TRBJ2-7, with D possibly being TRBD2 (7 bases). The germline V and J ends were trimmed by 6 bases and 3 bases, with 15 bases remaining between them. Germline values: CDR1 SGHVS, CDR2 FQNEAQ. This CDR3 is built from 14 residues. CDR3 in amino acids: CASRSRGGNYEQYF. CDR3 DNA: TGTGCCAGCAGGTCGAGGGGGGGAAACTACGAGCAGTACTTC. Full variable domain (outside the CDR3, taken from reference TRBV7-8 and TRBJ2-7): GAGVSQSPRYKVAKRGQDVALRCDPISGHVSLFWYQQALGQGPEFLTYFQNEAQLDKSGLPSDRFFAERPEGSVSTLKIQRTQQEDSAVYLCASRSRGGNYEQYFGPGTRLTVT.

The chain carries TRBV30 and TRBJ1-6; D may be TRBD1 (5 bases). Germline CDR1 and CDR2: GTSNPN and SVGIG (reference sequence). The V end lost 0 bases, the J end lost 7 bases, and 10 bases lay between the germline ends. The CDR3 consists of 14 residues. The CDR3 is CAWSVGDGNSPLHF. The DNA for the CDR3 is TGTGCCTGGAGTGTAGGGGACGGAAATTCACCCCTCCACTTT.

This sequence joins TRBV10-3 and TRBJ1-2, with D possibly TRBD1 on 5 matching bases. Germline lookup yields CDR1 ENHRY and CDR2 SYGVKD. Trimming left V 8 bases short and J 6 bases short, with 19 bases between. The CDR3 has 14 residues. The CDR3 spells CAIGDWKGDNGYTF. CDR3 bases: TGTGCCATCGGGGACTGGAAGGGCGACAATGGCTACACCTTC.

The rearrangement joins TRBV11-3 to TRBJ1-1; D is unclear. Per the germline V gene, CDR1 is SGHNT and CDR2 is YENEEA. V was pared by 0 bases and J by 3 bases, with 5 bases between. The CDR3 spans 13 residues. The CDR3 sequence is CASSLDGDTEAFF. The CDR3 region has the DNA TGTGCCAGCAGCTTAGACGGCGACACTGAAGCTTTCTTT.